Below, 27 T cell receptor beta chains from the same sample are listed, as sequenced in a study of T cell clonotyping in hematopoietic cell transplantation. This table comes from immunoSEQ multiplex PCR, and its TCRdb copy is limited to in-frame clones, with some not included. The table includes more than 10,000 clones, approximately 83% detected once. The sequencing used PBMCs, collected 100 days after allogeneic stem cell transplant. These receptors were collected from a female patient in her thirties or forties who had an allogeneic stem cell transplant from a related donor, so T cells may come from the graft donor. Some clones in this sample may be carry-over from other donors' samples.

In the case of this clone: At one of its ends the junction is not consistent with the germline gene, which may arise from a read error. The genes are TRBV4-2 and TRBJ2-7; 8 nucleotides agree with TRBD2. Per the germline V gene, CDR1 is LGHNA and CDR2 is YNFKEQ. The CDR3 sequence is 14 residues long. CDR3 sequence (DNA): TGTGCCAGCAACCAAAGGGCGGGAGGCAACGAGCAGTACTTC. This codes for CASNQRAGGNEQYF.

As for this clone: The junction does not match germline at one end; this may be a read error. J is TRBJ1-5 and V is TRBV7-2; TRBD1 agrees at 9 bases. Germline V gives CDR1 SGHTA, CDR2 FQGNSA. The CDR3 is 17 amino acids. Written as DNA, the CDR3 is TGTGCCAGCAGTTTAGTTCCTCCGGGACAGGGAGAACAGCCCCAGCATTTT. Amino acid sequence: CASSLVPPGQGEQPQHF.

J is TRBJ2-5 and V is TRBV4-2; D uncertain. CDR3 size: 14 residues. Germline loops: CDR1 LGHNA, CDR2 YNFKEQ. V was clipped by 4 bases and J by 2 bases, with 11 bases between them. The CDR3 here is CASSLVVGQETQYF. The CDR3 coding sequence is TGTGCCAGCAGCCTAGTGGTAGGTCAAGAGACCCAGTACTTC.

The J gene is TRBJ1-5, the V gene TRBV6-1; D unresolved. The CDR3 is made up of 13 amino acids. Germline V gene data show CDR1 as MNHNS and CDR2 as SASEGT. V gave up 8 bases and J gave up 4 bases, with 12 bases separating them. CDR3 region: CASEVGPNQPQHF. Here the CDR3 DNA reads TGTGCCAGCGAGGTAGGCCCGAATCAGCCCCAGCATTTT.

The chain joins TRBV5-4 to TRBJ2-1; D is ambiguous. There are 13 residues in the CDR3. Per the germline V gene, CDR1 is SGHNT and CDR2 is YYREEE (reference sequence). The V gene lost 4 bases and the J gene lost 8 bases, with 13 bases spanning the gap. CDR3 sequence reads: CASSPTSFDEQFF. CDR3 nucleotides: TGTGCCAGCAGCCCCACAAGTTTCGATGAGCAGTTCTTC.

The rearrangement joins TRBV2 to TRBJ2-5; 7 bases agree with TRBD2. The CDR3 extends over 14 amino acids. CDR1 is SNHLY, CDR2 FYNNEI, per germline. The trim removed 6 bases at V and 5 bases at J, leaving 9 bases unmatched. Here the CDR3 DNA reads TGTGCCAGCAGGCTGAGCGGGAATGGGGAGACCCAGTACTTC. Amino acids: CASRLSGNGETQYF.

As DNA, the CDR3 is TGCGCCAGCGGGGTTGAGACAGGGGTAGAGACTGAAGCTTTCTTT. This encodes CASGVETGVETEAFF. This rearrangement joins TRBV4-1 to TRBJ1-1, with TRBD1 matching 8 bases. The CDR3 has 15 residues. In germline, CDR1 is MGHRA, CDR2 YSYEKL. The junction had 13 bases not matched to a gene; V was cut back by 8 bases and J by 5 bases.

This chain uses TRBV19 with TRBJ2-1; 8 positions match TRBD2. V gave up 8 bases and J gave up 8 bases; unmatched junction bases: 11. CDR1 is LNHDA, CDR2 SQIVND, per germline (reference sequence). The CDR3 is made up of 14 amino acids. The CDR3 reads CASGTSGMVDEQFF. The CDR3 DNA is TGTGCCAGTGGCACTAGCGGTATGGTTGATGAGCAGTTCTTC.

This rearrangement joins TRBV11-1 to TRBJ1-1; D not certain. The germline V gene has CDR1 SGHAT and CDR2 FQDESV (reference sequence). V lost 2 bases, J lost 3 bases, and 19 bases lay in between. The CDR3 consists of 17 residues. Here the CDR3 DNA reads TGTGCCAGCAGCTTAATGGGCCAACAGTTACCGGACACTGAAGCTTTCTTT. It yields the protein CASSLMGQQLPDTEAFF.

The CDR3 protein is CASSLDQGKPQHF. As DNA, the CDR3 is TGTGCCAGCAGCTTAGATCAGGGAAAACCCCAGCATTTT. The V gene is TRBV7-9, the J gene TRBJ1-5; TRBD1 is a possible D gene (5 bases). Germline V gives CDR1 SEHNR, CDR2 FQNEAQ (reference sequence). Trimming left V 1 base short and J 10 bases short, with 11 bases between. The CDR3 is 13 amino acids.

The CDR3 nucleotides read TGTGCCATCAGTGAGCCGAACTATGGCTACACCTTC. Its protein product is CAISEPNYGYTF. The chain is built from TRBV10-3 and TRBJ1-2; D remains unclear. Germline assignment: CDR1 ENHRY and CDR2 SYGVKD. V was cut by 2 bases and J by 2 bases, with 3 bases left in between. This CDR3 spans 12 amino acids.

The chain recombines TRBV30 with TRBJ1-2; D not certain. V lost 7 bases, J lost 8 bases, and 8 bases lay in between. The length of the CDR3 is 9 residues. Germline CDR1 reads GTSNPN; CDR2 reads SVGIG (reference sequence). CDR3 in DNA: TGTGCCTCATTCCCCGGCTACACCTTC. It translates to CASFPGYTF.

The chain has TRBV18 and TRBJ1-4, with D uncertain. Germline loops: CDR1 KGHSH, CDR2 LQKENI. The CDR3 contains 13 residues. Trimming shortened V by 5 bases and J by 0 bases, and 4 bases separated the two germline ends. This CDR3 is CASSVTTNEKLFF. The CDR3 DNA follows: TGTGCCAGCTCAGTTACAACTAATGAAAAACTGTTTTTT. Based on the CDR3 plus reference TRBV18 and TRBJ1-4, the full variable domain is NAGVMQNPRHLVRRRGQEARLRCSPMKGHSHVYWYRQLPEEGLKFMVYLQKENIIDESGMPKERFSAEFPKEGPSILRIQQVVRGDSAAYFCASSVTTNEKLFFGSGTQLSVL.

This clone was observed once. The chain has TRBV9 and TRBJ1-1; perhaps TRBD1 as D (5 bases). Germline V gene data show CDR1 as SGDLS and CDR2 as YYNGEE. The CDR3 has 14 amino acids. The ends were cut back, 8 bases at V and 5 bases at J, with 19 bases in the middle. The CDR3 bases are TGTGCCAGGGGGGGTAAGAGTCTTTGGACTGAAGCTTTCTTT. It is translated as CARGGKSLWTEAFF.

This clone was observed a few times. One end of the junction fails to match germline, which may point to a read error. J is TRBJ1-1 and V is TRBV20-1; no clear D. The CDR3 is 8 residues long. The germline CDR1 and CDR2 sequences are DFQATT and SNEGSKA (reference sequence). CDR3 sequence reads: CSARGNLF. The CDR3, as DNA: TGCAGTGCTAGAGGGAATCTCTTT.

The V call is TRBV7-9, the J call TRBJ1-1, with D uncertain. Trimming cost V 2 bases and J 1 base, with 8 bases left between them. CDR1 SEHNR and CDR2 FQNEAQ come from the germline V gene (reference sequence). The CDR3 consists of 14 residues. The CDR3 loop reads CASSLKAPNTEAFF. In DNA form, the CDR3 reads TGTGCCAGCAGCTTAAAAGCCCCGAACACTGAAGCTTTCTTT.

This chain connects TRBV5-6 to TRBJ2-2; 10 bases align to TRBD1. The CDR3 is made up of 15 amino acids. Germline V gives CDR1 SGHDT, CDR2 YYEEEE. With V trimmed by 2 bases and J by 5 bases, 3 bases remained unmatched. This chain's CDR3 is CASSFWGQGTGELFF. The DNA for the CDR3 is TGTGCCAGCAGCTTCTGGGGACAGGGGACCGGGGAGCTGTTTTTT.

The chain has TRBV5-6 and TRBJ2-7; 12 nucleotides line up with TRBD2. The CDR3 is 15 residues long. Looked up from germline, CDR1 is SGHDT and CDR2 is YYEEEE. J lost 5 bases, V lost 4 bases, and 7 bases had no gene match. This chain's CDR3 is CASSLTSGSPHEQYF. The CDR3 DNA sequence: TGTGCCAGCAGCCTGACTAGCGGGAGTCCCCACGAGCAGTACTTC.

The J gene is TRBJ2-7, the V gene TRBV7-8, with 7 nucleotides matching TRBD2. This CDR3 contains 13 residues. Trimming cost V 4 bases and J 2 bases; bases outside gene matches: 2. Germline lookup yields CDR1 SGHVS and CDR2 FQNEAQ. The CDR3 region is CASSSRETYEQYF. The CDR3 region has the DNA TGTGCCAGCAGCTCGCGGGAGACCTACGAGCAGTACTTC.

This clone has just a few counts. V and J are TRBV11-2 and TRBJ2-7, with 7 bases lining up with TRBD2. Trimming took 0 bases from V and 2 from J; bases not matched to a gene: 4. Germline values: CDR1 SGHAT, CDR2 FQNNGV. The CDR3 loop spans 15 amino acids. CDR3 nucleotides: TGTGCCAGCAGCTTAGAAGCTAGCGGCACCTACGAGCAGTACTTC. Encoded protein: CASSLEASGTYEQYF. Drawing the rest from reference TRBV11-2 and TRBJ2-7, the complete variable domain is EAGVAQSPRYKIIEKRQSVAFWCNPISGHATLYWYQQILGQGPKLLIQFQNNGVVDDSQLPKDRFSAERLKGVDSTLKIQPAKLEDSAVYLCASSLEASGTYEQYFGPGTRLTVT.

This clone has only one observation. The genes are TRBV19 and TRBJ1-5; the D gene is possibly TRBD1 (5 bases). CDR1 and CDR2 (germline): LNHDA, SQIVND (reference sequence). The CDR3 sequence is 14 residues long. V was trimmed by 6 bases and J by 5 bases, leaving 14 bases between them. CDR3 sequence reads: CASSSTEVHQPQHF. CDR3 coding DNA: TGTGCCAGTAGCTCGACAGAAGTCCATCAGCCCCAGCATTTT.

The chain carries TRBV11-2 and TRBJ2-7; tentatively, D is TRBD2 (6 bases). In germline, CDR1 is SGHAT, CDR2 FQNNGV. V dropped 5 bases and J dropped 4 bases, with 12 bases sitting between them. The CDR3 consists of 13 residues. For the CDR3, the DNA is TGTGCCAGCAGCGGACTACACTTGTACGAGCAGTACTTC. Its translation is CASSGLHLYEQYF.

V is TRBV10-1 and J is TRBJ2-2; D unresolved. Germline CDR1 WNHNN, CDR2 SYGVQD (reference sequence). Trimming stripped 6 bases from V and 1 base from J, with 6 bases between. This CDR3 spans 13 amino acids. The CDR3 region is CASRSENTGELFF. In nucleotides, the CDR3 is TGCGCCAGCAGGTCAGAGAACACCGGGGAGCTGTTTTTT.

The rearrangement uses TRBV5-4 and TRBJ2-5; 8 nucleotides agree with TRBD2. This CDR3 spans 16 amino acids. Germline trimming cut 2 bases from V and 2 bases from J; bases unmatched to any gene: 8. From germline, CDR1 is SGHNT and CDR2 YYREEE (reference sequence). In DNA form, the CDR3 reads TGTGCCAGCAGCTTCCCCGGGGGGGACGGTCAAGAGACCCAGTACTTC. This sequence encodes CASSFPGGDGQETQYF.

CDR3 in DNA: TGTGCCAGCAGTTTATCGGCAGACATCTATGGCTACACCTTC. This encodes CASSLSADIYGYTF. The rearrangement links TRBV27 to TRBJ1-2; no definite D call. Trimming pared 0 bases from V and 4 bases from J, leaving 9 bases between. The V gene's germline CDR1 is MNHEY and CDR2 SMNVEV (reference sequence). CDR3 length: 14 amino acids.

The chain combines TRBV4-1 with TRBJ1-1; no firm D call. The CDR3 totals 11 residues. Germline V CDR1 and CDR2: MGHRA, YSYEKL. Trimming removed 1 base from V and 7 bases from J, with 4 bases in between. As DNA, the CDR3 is TGCGCCAGCAGCCAAGCTAGTGAAGCTTTCTTT. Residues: CASSQASEAFF.

Here the CDR3 DNA reads TGTGCCACTGGGGCCAAGGACGGCTACACCTTC. Encoded protein: CATGAKDGYTF. The J gene is TRBJ1-2, the V gene TRBV6-6; maybe TRBD1 (5 bases). Deletions cut 10 bases from V and 8 bases from J, with 14 bases between. The CDR3 spans 11 residues. Germline loops: CDR1 MNHNY, CDR2 SVGAGI (reference sequence).